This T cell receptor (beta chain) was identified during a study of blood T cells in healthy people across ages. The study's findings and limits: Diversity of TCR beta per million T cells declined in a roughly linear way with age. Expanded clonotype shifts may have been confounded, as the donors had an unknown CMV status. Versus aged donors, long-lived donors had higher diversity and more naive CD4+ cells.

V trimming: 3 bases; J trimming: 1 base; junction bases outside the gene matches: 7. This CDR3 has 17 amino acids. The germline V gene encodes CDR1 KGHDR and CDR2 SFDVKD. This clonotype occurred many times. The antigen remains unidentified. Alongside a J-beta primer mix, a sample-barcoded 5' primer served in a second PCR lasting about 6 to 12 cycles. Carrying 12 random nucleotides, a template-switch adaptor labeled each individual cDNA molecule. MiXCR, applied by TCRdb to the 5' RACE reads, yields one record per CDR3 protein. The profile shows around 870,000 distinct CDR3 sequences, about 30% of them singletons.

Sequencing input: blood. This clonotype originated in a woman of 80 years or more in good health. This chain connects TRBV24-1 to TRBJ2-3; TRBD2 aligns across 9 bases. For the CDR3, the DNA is TGTGCCACCAGTGATCAGGGACTAGCTAGTCGCACAGATACGCAGTATTTT. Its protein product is CATSDQGLASRTDTQYF.